This T cell receptor beta chain was observed in a study of radiation and T cells in renal cell carcinoma. Profiling relied on immunoSEQ multiplex PCR, and the TCRdb table lists in-frame clones only, not all of them. The table has 100,000 to 150,000 clones, roughly 80% seen once. Study results and limitations: From baseline, blood top tumor clonotypes peaked at 2 weeks post-radiation.

With respect to this clone: Its antigen remains unidentified.

The CDR3 sequence is 15 residues long. Germline CDR1 and CDR2: WNHNN and SYGVQD (reference sequence). V lost 6 bases to trimming and J lost 5 bases, with 19 bases between them. The time point denotes: baseline pretreatment blood. This sample's treatment: 15 Gy SBRT to primary tumor, nephrectomy 4 weeks later. Clear cell pathology was present in this patient's renal cell carcinoma. This TCR derives from an older woman with renal cell carcinoma. The sequenced sample was blood, obtained from a patient whose treatment included radiotherapy and nephrectomy. The V call is TRBV10-1, the J call TRBJ2-5; D possibly corresponds to TRBD2 (6 bases). CDR3 in DNA: TGCGCCAGCAGGAAAGGGACTTCTCAGGAGGAGACCCAGTACTTC. Its translation is CASRKGTSQEETQYF.